The text below deals with one T cell receptor beta chain. Its cognate antigen has yet to be identified. It has no much larger one-base neighbor in the sample; base qualities were not kept. The treatment or condition label of this sample denotes: 19 received Ad26.COV2.S at low or high dose, single or two shots; five or six received placebo; per-sample allocation not given. Repertoires of vaccine and placebo recipients were sequenced from samples collected on day 63 after the first injection. In Cohort 1b, roughly 26 adults aged 18-55 years were enrolled at a single site in Boston, USA, between 29 July and 7 August 2020. Ad26.COV2.S consisted of a replication-incompetent adenovirus type 26 vector by which a prefusion-stabilized SARS-CoV-2 spike protein from the original Wuhan strain was expressed. TCRbeta CDR3 regions were sequenced with the immunoSEQ Assay. After extraction, genomic DNA underwent amplification by bias-controlled multiplex PCR, followed by high-throughput sequencing. The source study handled its data this way. To quantify the absolute abundance of every unique TCRbeta CDR3 region, sequences were collapsed and filtered. T cell fraction was estimated by normalizing TCRbeta template counts to usable DNA, with usable DNA measured through amplification of reference genes found in all nucleated cells. Repertoire TCRs were annotated as SARS-CoV-2-specific by exact matching of V gene, CDR3 amino acid sequence and J gene to a known reactive TCR set. The reference SARS-CoV-2 TCR set was obtained from MIRA and was filtered for enrichment in COVID-19-positive ImmuneCODE repertoires, whereby public or cross-reactive TCRs were removed. Using the MIRA antigens, annotated TCRs were further analysed by specific ORF or by position within an ORF. Breadth was defined as annotated unique rearrangements over total unique productive rearrangements; depth was the summed frequency of those rearrangements. Group comparisons of TCR breadth used two-sided Wilcoxon rank-sum tests. The immuneACCESS repertoire file appears here via TCRdb, limited to in-frame rearrangements. These files lack a portion of the clones; in checked studies, under half of the deficit traces to unresolved V genes, and the cause of the others is not known. V, J and clone size are those of that table, while D and trimming were read from the DNA. In this sample the table shows some 480,000 clones, roughly 87% of which occur a single time. The ten largest clones represent over 10% of the sample.

CDR1 and CDR2 are read off the germline V gene as SGHRS and YFSETQ. The junction shows trimming of 4 bases on V and 8 bases on J, and the gene matches do not reach 12 bases of it. The CDR3 starts with the cysteine, ends with the phenylalanine, and has 16 residues. The kept DNA is CDR3 alone, 48 bases in frame from the first base. This record belongs to a study of Ad26.COV2.S vaccination and SARS-CoV-2 variants (dated by TCRdb to the early 2020s). For the study in its entirety: Donors in the vaccine arm were drawn from COV1001, a phase I-IIa trial of Ad26.COV2.S in healthy adults that was multicentre, randomized, double-blind and placebo-controlled. Dosing of Ad26.COV2.S was intramuscular, at either 5x10^10 or 1x10^11 viral particles, delivered as one shot or as two shots spaced 56 days apart. Investigators did not know the trial group allocation while performing experiments and assessing outcomes. The TCR-sequenced set comprised about 32 samples: approximately 20 Ad26.COV2.S vaccine recipients, 5 placebo recipients and 8 SARS-CoV-2 convalescent individuals. Sequencing of the TCRbeta repertoire served to evaluate the specificity and breadth of SARS-CoV-2-reactive T cell receptors following Ad26.COV2.S vaccination. Participants in the trial were split at random into five groups of five each, receiving low-dose or high-dose Ad26.COV2.S once or twice, or else placebo on both occasions.

Paper-wide results and their limitations: Higher spike-specific TCR breadth was observed in Ad26.COV2.S recipients than in placebo recipients (P = 0.0014). Substantial breadth of spike-specific CD8+ and CD4+ T cell responses was reported after vaccination. Non-spike TCR breadth was comparable between vaccine and placebo recipients, consistent with the vaccine containing only spike. The study was not powered for comparison of responses between vaccine doses or regimens. The authors noted that the TCR breadth and depth analyses may have underestimated total T cell responses.

The receptor's source is a person between 18 and 65 years old who received the Ad26.COV2.S COVID-19 vaccine or a placebo. The material was peripheral blood, obtained in a trial of Ad26.COV2.S vaccine versus placebo. The sequence is built from TRBV5-1 and TRBJ2-7; TRBD2 matches 13 bases in the middle. The CDR3 reads CASSPGLAGVFGKQYF. The nucleotide sequence is TGCGCCAGCAGCCCCGGACTAGCGGGAGTGTTTGGCAAGCAGTACTTC.